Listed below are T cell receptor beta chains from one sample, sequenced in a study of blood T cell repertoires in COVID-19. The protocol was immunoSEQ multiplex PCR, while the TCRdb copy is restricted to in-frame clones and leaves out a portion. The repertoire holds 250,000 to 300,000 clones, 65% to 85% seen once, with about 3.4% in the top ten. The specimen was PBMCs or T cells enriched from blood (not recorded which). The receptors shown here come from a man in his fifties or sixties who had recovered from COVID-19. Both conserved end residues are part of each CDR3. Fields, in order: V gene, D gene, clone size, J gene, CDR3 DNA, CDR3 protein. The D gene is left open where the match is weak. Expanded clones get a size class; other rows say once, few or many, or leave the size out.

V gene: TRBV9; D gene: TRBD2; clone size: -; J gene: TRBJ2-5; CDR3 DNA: TGTGCCAGCAGCGCGCTTCTAGCGGGGGGGCTAGAGACCCAGTACTTC; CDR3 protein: CASSALLAGGLETQYF
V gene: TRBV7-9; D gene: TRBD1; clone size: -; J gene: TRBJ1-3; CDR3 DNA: TGTGCCAGCAGCTTAGCGATTGGACAGGGGGATCGCACCATATATTTT; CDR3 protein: CASSLAIGQGDRTIYF
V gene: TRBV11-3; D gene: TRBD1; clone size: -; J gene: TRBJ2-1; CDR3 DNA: TGTGCCAGCAGCCGCTGGGTAGGACAGGGGTCTGTTGAGCAGTTCTTC; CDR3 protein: CASSRWVGQGSVEQFF
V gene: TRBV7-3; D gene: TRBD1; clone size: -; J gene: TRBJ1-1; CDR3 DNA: TGTGCCAGCAGCCCTGACAGGGGGATGAACACTGAAGCTTTCTTT; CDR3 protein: CASSPDRGMNTEAFF
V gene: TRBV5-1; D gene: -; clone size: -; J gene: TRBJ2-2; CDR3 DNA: TGCGCCAGCAGCTTGGCTAGCGTGAACACCGGGGAGCTGTTTTTT; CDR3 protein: CASSLASVNTGELFF
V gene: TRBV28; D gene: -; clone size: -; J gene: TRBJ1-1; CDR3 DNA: TGTGCCAGCACTTCCTGGGGGACTTTGTACACTGAAGCTTTCTTT; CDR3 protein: CASTSWGTLYTEAFF
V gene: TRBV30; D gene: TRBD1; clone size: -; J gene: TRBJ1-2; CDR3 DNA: TGTGCCTGGAGTGTGGGGACAGGCTATGGCTACACCTTC; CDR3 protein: CAWSVGTGYGYTF
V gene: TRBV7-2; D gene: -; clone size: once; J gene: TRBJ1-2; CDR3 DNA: TGTGCCAGCAGCTTTAGACAGGCGTATGGCTACACCTTC; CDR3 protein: CASSFRQAYGYTF
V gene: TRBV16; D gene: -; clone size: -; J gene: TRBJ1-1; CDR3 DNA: TGTGCCAGCAGCCGAGGAGGGGACACTGAAGCTTTCTTT; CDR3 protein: CASSRGGDTEAFF
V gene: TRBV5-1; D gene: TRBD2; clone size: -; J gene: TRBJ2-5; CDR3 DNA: TGCGCCAGCAAACCTCAGGGTAGCGGGATCCAAGAGACCCAGTACTTC; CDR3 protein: CASKPQGSGIQETQYF
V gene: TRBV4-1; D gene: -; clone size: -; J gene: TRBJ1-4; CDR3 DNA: TGCGCCAGCAGCCTGGGCGTAACTGGCCCCCGGGAAAAACTGTTTTTT; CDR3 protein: CASSLGVTGPREKLFF
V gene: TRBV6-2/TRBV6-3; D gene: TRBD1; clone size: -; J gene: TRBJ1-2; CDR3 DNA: TGTGCCAGCAGTTACGGGGACAGGGTAAAGGGGTATGGCTACACCTTC; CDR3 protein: CASSYGDRVKGYGYTF
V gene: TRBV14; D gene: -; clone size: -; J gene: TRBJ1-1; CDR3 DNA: TGTGCCAGCAGCCAAGATGGGAGGGCGTATGGCACTGAAGCTTTCTTT; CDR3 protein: CASSQDGRAYGTEAFF
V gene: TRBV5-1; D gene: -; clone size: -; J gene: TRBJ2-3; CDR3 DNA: TGCGCCAGCAGCGGGGCGGGGACCACAGATACGCAGTATTTT; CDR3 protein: CASSGAGTTDTQYF
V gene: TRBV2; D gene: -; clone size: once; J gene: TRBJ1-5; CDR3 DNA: TGTGCCAGCACGAACAGATATCAGCCCCAGCATTTT; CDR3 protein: CASTNRYQPQHF
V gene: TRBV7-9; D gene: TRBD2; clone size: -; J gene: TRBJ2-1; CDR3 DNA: TGTGCCAGCAGCGGGACTAGCGGCTCCTACAATGAGCAGTTCTTC; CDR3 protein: CASSGTSGSYNEQFF
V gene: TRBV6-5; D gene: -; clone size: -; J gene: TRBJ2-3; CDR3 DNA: TGTGCCAGCGACAGAAAAACAGATACGCAGTATTTT; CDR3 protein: CASDRKTDTQYF
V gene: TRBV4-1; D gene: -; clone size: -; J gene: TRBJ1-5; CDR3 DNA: TGCGCCAGCAGCCCCCGGGGGAGGGCTCAGCCCCAGCATTTT; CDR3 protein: CASSPRGRAQPQHF
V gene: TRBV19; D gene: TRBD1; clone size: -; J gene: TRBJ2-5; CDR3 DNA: TGTGCCAGTAGTATCCGGGACAGCAAGGGGAAAGAGACCCAGTACTTC; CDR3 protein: CASSIRDSKGKETQYF
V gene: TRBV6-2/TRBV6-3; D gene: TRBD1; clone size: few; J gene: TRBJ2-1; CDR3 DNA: TGTGCCAGCAGTTACATTACAGCCGGGACAGGGGGCCGGGATGAGCAGTTCTTC; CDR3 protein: CASSYITAGTGGRDEQFF
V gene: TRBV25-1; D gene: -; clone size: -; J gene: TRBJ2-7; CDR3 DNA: TGTGCCAGCAGTAGAACCGGACAGACCTACGAGCAGTACTTC; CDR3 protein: CASSRTGQTYEQYF
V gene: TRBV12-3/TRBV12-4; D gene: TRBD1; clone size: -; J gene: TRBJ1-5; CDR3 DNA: TGTGCCAGCAGTGCAGGGGGTCAGCCCCAGCATTTT; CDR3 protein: CASSAGGQPQHF
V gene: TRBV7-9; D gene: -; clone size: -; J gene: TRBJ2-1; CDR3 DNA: TGTGCCAGCAGTCCCCTCCTCAGTGTTGGCGGCTCCTACAATGAGCAGTTCTTC; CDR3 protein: CASSPLLSVGGSYNEQFF
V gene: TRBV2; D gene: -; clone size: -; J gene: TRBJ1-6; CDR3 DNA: TGTGCCAGCAGTGAAGCAGCCGGGAAGTATTCTTCACCCCTCCACTTT; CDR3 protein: CASSEAAGKYSSPLHF
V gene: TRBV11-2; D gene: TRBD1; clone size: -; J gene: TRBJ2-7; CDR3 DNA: TGTGCCAGCAGCCCTTACAGGGGGCCCAACGAGCAGTACTTC; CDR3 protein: CASSPYRGPNEQYF
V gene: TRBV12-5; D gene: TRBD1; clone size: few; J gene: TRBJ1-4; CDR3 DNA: TGTGCTAGTGGTTTCGGGACAGGGGGCGAAAAACTGTTTTTT; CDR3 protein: CASGFGTGGEKLFF
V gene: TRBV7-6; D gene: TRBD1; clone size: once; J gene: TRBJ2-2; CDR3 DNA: TGTGCCAGCAGCCTCCTGGGACAGGGTCCCGGGGAGCTGTTTTTT; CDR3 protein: CASSLLGQGPGELFF
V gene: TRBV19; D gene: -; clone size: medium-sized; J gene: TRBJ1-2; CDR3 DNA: TGTGCCAGTAGTACTAGAGGGAGGCGTGGCTACACCTTC; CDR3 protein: CASSTRGRRGYTF
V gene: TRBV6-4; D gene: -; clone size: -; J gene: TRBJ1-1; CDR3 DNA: TGTGCCAGCAGTGCGGAGGTGAACACTGAAGCTTTCTTT; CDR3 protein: CASSAEVNTEAFF
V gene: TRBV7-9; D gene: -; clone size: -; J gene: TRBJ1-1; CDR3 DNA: TGTGCCAGCAGCTCTTCGACAGTGAACACTGAAGCTTTCTTT; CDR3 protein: CASSSSTVNTEAFF
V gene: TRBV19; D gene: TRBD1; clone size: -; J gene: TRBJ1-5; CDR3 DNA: TGTGCCAGTAATACAGGGGGCTACAATCAGCCCCAGCATTTT; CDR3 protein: CASNTGGYNQPQHF
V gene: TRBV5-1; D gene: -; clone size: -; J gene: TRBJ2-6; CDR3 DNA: TGCGCCAGCAGCTTGGGAGGAGCTTCCTCTGGGGCCAACGTCCTGACTTTC; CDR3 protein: CASSLGGASSGANVLTF
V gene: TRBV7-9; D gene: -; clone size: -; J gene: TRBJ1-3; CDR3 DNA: TGTGCCAGCAGCCCAGGGGGAAACACCATATATTTT; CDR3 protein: CASSPGGNTIYF
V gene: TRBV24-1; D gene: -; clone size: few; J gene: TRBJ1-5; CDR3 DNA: TGTGCCACCAGTCGGGGGGGTAATCAGCCCCAGCATTTT; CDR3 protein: CATSRGGNQPQHF
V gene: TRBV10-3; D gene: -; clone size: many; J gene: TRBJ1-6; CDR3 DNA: TGTGCCAGCGAGGACGGGGGTAATTCACCCCTCCACTTT; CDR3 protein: CASEDGGNSPLHF
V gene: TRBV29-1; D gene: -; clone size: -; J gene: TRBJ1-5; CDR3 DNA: TGCAGCGCCCTACTGGCGGGGGTGGGGGGTCAGCCCCAGCATTTT; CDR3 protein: CSALLAGVGGQPQHF
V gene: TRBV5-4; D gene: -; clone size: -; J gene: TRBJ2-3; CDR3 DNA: TGTGCCAGCAGCTTAAGGGGTCCTTTCACAGATACGCAGTATTTT; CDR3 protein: CASSLRGPFTDTQYF
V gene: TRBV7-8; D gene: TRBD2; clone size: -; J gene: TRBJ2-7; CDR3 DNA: TGTGCCAGCAGCTTAGCGGCGGGAGGCCTGTTTTACGAGCAGTACTTC; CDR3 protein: CASSLAAGGLFYEQYF
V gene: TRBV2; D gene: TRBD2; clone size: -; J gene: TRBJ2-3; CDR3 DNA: TGTGCCAGCAGATCGGGACTAGCGGGACGCACAGATACGCAGTATTTT; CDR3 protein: CASRSGLAGRTDTQYF
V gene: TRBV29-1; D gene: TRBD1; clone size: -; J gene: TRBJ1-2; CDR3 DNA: TGCAGCGTCGGGACAGGGGCCATTGAAGGCTACACCTTC; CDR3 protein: CSVGTGAIEGYTF